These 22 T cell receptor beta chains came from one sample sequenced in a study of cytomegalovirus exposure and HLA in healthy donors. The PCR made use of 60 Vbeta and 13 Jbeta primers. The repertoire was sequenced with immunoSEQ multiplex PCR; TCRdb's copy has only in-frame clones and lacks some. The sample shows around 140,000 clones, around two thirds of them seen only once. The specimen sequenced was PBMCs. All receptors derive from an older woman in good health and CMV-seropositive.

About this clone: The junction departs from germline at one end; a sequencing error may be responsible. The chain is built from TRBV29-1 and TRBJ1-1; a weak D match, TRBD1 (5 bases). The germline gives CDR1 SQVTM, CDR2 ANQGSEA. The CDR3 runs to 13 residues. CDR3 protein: CSVELGARLEVNF. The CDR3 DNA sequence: TGCAGCGTTGAACTAGGGGCCCGTCTAGAGGTCAACTTT. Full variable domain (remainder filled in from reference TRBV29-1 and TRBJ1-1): SAVISQKPSRDICQRGTSLTIQCQVDSQVTMMFWYRQQPGQSLTLIATANQGSEATYESGFVIDKFPISRPNLTFSTLTVSNMSPEDSSIYLCSVELGARLEVNFGQGTRLTVV.

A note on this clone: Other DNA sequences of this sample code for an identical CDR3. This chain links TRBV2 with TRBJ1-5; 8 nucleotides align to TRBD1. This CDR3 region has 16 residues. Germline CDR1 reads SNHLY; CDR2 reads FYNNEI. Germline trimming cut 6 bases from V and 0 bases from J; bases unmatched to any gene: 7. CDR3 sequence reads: CASSGQGQYSNQPQHF. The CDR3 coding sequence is TGTGCCAGCAGCGGACAGGGCCAATATAGCAATCAGCCCCAGCATTTT.

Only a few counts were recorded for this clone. CDR3 nucleotides: TGCGCCAGCAGCCAAGTTGGAGGGAATGAGCAGTTCTTC. Its translation is CASSQVGGNEQFF. The gene calls are TRBV5-1 and TRBJ2-1, with D possibly TRBD2 on 6 matching bases. This CDR3 spans 13 amino acids. With 4 bases removed from V and 7 bases from J, the gap between germline ends came to 12 bases. Per germline, CDR1 SGHRS and CDR2 YFSETQ.

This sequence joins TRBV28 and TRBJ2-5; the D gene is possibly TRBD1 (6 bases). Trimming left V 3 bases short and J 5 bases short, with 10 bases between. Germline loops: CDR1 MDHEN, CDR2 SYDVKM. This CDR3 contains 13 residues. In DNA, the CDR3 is TGTGCCAGCAGTTTCGGGACACTGGAGACCCAGTACTTC. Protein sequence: CASSFGTLETQYF.

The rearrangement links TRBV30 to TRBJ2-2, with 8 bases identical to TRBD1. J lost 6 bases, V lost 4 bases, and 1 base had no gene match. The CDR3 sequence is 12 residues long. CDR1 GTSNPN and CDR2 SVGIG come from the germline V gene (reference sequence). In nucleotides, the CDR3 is TGTGCCTGGACACAGGGGGCCGGGGAGCTGTTTTTT. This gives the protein CAWTQGAGELFF.

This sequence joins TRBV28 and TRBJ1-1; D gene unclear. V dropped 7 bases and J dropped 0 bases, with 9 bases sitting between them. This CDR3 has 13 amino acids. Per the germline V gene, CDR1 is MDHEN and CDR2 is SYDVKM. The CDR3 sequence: CASTTSMNTEAFF. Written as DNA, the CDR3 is TGTGCCAGCACTACCTCCATGAACACTGAAGCTTTCTTT.

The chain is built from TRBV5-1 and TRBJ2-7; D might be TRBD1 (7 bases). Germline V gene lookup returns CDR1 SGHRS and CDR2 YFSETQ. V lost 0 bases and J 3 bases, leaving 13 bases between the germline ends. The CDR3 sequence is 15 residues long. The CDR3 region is CASSLGGGGLYEQYF. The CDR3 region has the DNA TGCGCCAGCAGCTTGGGAGGAGGGGGCCTCTACGAGCAGTACTTC.

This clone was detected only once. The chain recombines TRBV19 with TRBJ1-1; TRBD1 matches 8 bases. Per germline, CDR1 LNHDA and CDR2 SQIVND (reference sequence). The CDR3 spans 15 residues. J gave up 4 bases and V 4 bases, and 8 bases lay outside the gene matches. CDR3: CASSTLGQGVTEAFF. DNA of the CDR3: TGTGCCAGTAGTACCCTAGGACAGGGTGTCACTGAAGCTTTCTTT.

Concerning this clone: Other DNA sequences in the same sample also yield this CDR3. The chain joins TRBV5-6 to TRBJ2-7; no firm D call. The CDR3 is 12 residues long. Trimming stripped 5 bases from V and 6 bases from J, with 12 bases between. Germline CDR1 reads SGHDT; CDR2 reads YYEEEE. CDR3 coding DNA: TGTGCCAGCAGTCTGGGTAGAGGCGAGCAGTACTTC. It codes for CASSLGRGEQYF.

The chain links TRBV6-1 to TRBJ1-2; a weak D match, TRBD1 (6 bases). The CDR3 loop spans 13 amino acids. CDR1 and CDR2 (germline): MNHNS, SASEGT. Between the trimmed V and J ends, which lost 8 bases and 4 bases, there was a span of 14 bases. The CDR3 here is CASRVGGAYGYTF. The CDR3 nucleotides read TGTGCCAGCCGAGTGGGGGGGGCCTATGGCTACACCTTC.

The CDR3 region has the DNA TGTGCCAGCAGTGAGCAGGGCCAGCCCCAGCATTTT. Protein: CASSEQGQPQHF. This rearrangement joins TRBV27 to TRBJ1-5, with D tentatively TRBD1 (5 bases). The ends were cut back, 5 bases at V and 7 bases at J, with 9 bases in the middle. This CDR3 has 12 amino acids. Germline V gene lookup returns CDR1 MNHEY and CDR2 SMNVEV (reference sequence).

The CDR3 bases are TGCGCCAGCAGCTTGGTGAGGAACACTGAAGCTTTCTTT. Residues: CASSLVRNTEAFF. The chain recombines TRBV5-1 with TRBJ1-1; unclear D gene. CDR1 SGHRS and CDR2 YFSETQ come from the germline V gene. CDR3 length: 13 amino acids. Trimming took 0 bases from V and 1 from J, leaving 4 bases between them. The full variable domain, with the rest looked up from reference TRBV5-1 and TRBJ1-1, is KAGVTQTPRYLIKTRGQQVTLSCSPISGHRSVSWYQQTPGQGLQFLFEYFSETQRNKGNFPGRFSGRQFSNSRSEMNVSTLELGDSALYLCASSLVRNTEAFFGQGTRLTVV.

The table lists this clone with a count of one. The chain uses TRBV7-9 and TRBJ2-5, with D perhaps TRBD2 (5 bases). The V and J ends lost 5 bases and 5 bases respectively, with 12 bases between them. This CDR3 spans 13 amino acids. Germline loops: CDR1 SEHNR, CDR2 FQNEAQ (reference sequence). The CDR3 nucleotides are TGTGCCAGCAGCCCCCAGGTAGCGGAGACCCAGTACTTC. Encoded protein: CASSPQVAETQYF.

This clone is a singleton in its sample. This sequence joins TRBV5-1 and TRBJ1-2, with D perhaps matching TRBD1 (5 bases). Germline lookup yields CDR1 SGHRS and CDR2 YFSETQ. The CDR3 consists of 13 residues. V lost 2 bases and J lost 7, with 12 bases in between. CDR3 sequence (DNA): TGCGCCAGCAGCTTAAACAGTCAGGGTGGCTACACCTTC. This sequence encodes CASSLNSQGGYTF.

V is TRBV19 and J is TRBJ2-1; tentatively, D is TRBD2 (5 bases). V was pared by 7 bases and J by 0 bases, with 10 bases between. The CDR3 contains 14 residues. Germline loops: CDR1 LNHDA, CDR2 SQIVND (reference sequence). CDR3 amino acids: CASNPGLSYNEQFF. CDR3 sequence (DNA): TGTGCCAGTAACCCCGGACTCTCCTACAATGAGCAGTTCTTC.

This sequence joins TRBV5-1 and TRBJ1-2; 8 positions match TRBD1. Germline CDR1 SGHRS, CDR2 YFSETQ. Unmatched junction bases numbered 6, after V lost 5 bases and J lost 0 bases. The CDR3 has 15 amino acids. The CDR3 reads CASRAGTGANYGYTF. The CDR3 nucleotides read TGCGCCAGCAGGGCCGGGACAGGTGCTAACTATGGCTACACCTTC.

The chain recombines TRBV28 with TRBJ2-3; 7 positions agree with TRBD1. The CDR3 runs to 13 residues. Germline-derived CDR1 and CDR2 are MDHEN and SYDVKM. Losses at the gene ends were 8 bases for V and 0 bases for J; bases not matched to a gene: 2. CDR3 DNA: TGTGCCAGCGGGACAGAGAGCACAGATACGCAGTATTTT. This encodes CASGTESTDTQYF.

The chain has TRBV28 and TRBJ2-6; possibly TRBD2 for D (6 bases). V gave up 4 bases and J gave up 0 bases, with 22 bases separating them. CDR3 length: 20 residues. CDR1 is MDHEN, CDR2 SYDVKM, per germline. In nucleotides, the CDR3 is TGTGCCAGCAGTTCTCACCTCGGGGGAGCCCCGCTCTCTGGGGCCAACGTCCTGACTTTC. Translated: CASSSHLGGAPLSGANVLTF.

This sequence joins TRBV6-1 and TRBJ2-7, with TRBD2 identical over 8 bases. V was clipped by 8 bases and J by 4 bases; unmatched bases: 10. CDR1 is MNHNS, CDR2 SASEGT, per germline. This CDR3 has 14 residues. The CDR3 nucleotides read TGTGCCAGCGGGACGGGTAGCGGGATATACGAGCAGTACTTC. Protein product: CASGTGSGIYEQYF.

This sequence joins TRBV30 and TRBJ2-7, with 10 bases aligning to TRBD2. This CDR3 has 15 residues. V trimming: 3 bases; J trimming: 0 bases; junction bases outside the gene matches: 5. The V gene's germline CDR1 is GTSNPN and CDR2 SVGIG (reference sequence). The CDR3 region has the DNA TGTGCCTGGAGCCGTAGCGGGAGGAGCTCCTACGAGCAGTACTTC. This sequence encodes CAWSRSGRSSYEQYF. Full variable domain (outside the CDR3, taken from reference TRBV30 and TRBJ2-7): SQTIHQWPATLVQPVGSPLSLECTVEGTSNPNLYWYRQAAGRGLQLLFYSVGIGQISSEVPQNLSASRPQDRQFILSSKKLLLSDSGFYLCAWSRSGRSSYEQYFGPGTRLTVT.

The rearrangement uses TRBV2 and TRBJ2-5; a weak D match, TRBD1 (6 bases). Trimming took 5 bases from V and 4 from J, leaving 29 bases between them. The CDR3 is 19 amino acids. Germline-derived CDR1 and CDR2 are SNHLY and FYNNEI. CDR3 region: CASSSAKGRGDEGRETQYF. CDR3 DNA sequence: TGTGCCAGCAGTTCAGCGAAAGGCAGGGGAGATGAGGGAAGAGAGACCCAGTACTTC.

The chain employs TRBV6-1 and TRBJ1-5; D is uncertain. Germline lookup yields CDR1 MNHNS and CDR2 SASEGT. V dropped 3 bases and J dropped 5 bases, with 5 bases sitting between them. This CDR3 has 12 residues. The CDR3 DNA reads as TGTGCCAGCAGTGAGTCTCATCAGCCCCAGCATTTT. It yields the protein CASSESHQPQHF.